What follows describes a single T cell receptor (beta chain). No cognate antigen has been identified for it. A single base separates this from a much larger clone, so it may be a read error. CDR3 length: 13 amino acids, cysteine to phenylalanine. Only the CDR3 DNA is retained, 39 bases long and in frame from the first base. CDR1 and CDR2 (DFQATT, SNEGSKA) derive from the germline V gene (reference sequence). This record comes from a study of CD8 T cells in ankylosing spondylitis (dated by TCRdb to 2016 to 2017). With respect to the entire study: The study profiled T cell receptor beta repertoires in healthy donors and ankylosing spondylitis patients to find disease-linked TCR variants. In total, the full study cohort was made up of some 100 healthy donors and more than 20 ankylosing spondylitis patients. Samples of peripheral blood were taken, and for ankylosing spondylitis patients, synovial fluid was collected as well. Points the paper makes about the study in general: Some motif variants were previously reported in synovial fluid and blood of reactive arthritis patients, suggesting common disease-initiation mechanisms. The disease-linked clones had a CD8+ phenotype and were found at relatively low frequencies in peripheral blood. Blood from ankylosing spondylitis patients appeared to be characterized by a TCR beta motif composed of several highly homologous amino acid variants. Significant enrichment of the disease-linked clones was reported in matched synovial fluid samples from ankylosing spondylitis patients.

The listed sequencing device is Illumina HiSeq 2500. Quantitative 5'-RACE with molecular barcodes was used to prepare TCR beta libraries. As for the authors' bioinformatics: Disease-linked TCR variants were identified with a new computational method built on a probabilistic model of VDJ rearrangement. TCRdb redid the processing of the public reads, applying fastp at Q25 and MiXCR, and retained in-frame beta chains. Duplicate CDR3 protein sequences are folded into a single record with the most common DNA and genes. For this entry, the V and J calls and clone size follow TCRdb and not the study's own pipeline. In all, the sample holds more than 150,000 distinct CDR3 sequences, and approximately 12% of those were seen once. The biggest ten clones account for approximately 9.9% of the sample.

The rearranged segments are TRBV20-1 and TRBJ1-1; perhaps TRBD1 is the D gene, with 5 bases matching. Sequencing was carried out using blood, either unsorted or a sorted T cell fraction (not recorded which). The receptor was derived from a female donor with ankylosing spondylitis or in good health (not recorded which). The CDR3 protein sequence reads: CSLLGGGFPETFF. At the DNA level, the sequence is TGCAGTCTCCTTGGGGGAGGGTTTCCTGAAACTTTCTTT.